This note documents a single TCR beta chain sequence. Its target antigen remains unknown. Base qualities are not at hand, and no much larger clone is one base apart. The data belong to a study of shared clonotypes between healthy human individuals (dated by TCRdb to the early 2020s). Context from the whole study: The cohort comprised two women and three men aged 18 to 49 years. Each donor's leukapheresis produced roughly between about 0.85 and 10 billion PBMCs. Libraries were prepared and TCR repertoires were sequenced by different laboratories using diverse techniques, in order to increase sequencing depth and limit assay-specific biases. The study deeply sequenced blood TCR repertoires of several healthy adults to estimate repertoire size and the extent of clonotype sharing between individuals.

General study outcomes and caveats: Pairwise subsampling indicated that sequencing depth was expected to affect the degree of clonotype sharing among donors. The genetic and exposure-history diversity represented was limited by the small number of donors. Sampling was limited to blood, and TCR repertoires in tissue likely differ from TCR repertoires in blood.

The donors were healthy, HIV-negative adults with no recently reported acute infections or vaccinations. Only Caucasian adults living in Nashville, Tennessee, USA were represented among the donors. For unsorted samples, approximately 81 million PBMCs were counted, and genomic DNA was extracted using the QIAamp DNA Blood Mini kit. Blood was obtained by leukapheresis, after which PBMCs were separated by Ficoll-Histopaque density gradient centrifugation and cryopreserved in liquid nitrogen vapor phase. Using the deep immunoSEQ assay, TCR CDR3 regions were amplified from genomic DNA by multiplex PCR. For each cell subset, the extracted genomic DNA was distributed evenly across all wells of several immunoSEQ 96-well plates, and each plate served as one replicate. For unsorted PBMC, each replicate PCR was loaded with about 300 ng genomic DNA, equivalent to tens of thousands of T cell genomes. Ten immunoSEQ deep assay plates were used to sequence the unsorted PBMC genomic DNA. Purified libraries were measured with a Qubit 3.0 fluorometer, size-checked on a Bioanalyzer 2100, and measured again with the KAPA Library Quantification kit. Every immunoSEQ 96-well plate was sequenced on a dedicated single-read 150-cycle Illumina NextSeq 550 flow cell. Concerning the study's data processing: Because the immunoSEQ output held only junctional sequences and lacked quality scores, the filtering could not match the filtering applied to full-length reads. Sequences were annotated with PyIR, a Python wrapper for IgBLAST v1.9, and V/J genes and CDR3 were assigned using IMGT germline references. Reads with weak V/J assignments (E-value above 1e-6), missing CDR3, stop codons, out-of-frame junctions, or ambiguous translated residues were removed. A V3J clonotype was defined by an identical inferred V gene, J gene, and CDR3 amino acid sequence. The percentage overlap between two repertoires was calculated by dividing the number of shared unique clonotypes by the size of the smaller repertoire. Repertoire richness was assessed with RTK rarefaction, the Chao1 estimator, and Recon v2.1 estimates of unobserved clonotypes. The clones in this table, taken by TCRdb from immuneACCESS, are in-frame only. Not every clone is retained; where verified, under half of the shortfall comes from an unresolved V gene, and the cause of the rest is unknown. The DNA gave D and trimming, while V, J and clone size come from that table. For this sample the table gives fewer than 600,000 clones, of which approximately 79% were detected only once. 10% to 15% of the sample is in the top ten clones.

Taken from the germline V gene (reference sequence), the CDR1 and CDR2 loops are PRHDT and FYEKMQ. The junction shows trimming of 5 bases on V and 5 bases on J, and the gene matches do not reach 6 bases of it. There are 14 amino acids in the CDR3, from cysteine to phenylalanine inclusive. Just CDR3 DNA is preserved here, 42 bases in frame from base 1. Rearrangement joined TRBV13 to TRBJ2-1, with 7 bases aligning to TRBD1. This TCR came from a woman in her thirties or forties in good health. Some clones in this sample may be carry-over from other donors' samples. Sequencing was performed on PBMCs. The encoded CDR3 is CASSPRTGNNEQFF. The DNA reads TGTGCCAGCAGCCCCCGGACAGGAAACAATGAGCAGTTCTTC.